This T cell receptor (beta chain) originates from a study of T cell changes during pregnancy in multiple sclerosis. Germline CDR1 reads SGHRS; CDR2 reads YFSETQ. J was trimmed by 4 bases and V by 0 bases; bases with no gene match: 1. This CDR3 has 16 amino acids. Method: immunoSEQ multiplex PCR; TCRdb's copy keeps in-frame clones and lacks some. In the table there are 35,000 to 45,000 clones, approximately 89% of which are singletons. The sequences come from CD4+ T cells from peripheral blood mononuclear cells, collected after pregnancy. V and J are TRBV5-1 and TRBJ2-5; 15 bases agree with TRBD2. The TCR sequence derives from a female donor in good health, enrolled as a control in a pregnancy study. The CDR3 loop reads CASSLGGLAGGETQYF. The CDR3 DNA is TGCGCCAGCAGCTTGGGGGGACTAGCGGGGGGAGAGACCCAGTACTTC. The variable domain in full, completed from reference TRBV5-1 and TRBJ2-5, reads KAGVTQTPRYLIKTRGQQVTLSCSPISGHRSVSWYQQTPGQGLQFLFEYFSETQRNKGNFPGRFSGRQFSNSRSEMNVSTLELGDSALYLCASSLGGLAGGETQYFGPGTRLLVL.